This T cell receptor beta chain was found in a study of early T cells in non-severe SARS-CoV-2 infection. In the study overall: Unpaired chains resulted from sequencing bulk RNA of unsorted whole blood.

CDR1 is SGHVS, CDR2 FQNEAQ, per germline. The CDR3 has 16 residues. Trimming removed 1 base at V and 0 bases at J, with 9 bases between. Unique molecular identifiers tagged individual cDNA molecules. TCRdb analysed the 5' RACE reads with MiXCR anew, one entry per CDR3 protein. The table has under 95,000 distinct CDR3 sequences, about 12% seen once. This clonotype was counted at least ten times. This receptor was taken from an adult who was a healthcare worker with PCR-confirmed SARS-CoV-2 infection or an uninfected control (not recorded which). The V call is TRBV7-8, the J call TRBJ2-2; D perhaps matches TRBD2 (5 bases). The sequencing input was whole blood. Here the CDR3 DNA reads TGTGCCAGCAGCTTAGTCCGGGAATCGAACACCGGGGAGCTGTTTTTT. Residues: CASSLVRESNTGELFF.